A selection of T cell receptor beta chains follows, all from one sample in a study of blood T cells in healthy people across ages. Via MiXCR, TCRdb re-called the 5' RACE reads, giving one row per CDR3 protein. The sample lists about 1,400,000 distinct CDR3 sequences, approximately 59% occurring once. The sequenced sample was blood. These receptors were collected from a young man in good health. CDR3s include the opening cysteine and the closing phenylalanine or tryptophan. A D gene is named only where the DNA matches it firmly. Clone size is given for some rows only: seen once, a few or many times, or a class if the clone is expanded.

J	D	size	V	DNA	CDR3
TRBJ2-2	TRBD1	.	TRBV29-1	TGCAGCGGAGGACAGGGCTCGAACACCGGGGAGCTGTTTTTT	CSGGQGSNTGELFF
TRBJ2-5	.	.	TRBV2	TGTGCCAGCACCGAACCTTTCGGGACTCCGAACGGAGAGACCCAGTACTTC	CASTEPFGTPNGETQYF
TRBJ2-4	.	few	TRBV10-3	TGTGCCAACAATCGGATAGCCAAAAACATTCAGTACTTC	CANNRIAKNIQYF
TRBJ2-5	.	.	TRBV20-1	TGCAGTGCTCCCCGGGGGCAGGGGGGGGAGACCCAGTACTTC	CSAPRGQGGETQYF
TRBJ1-2	TRBD1	.	TRBV27	TGTGCCAGCAGTTTATCAGGCTTGGGGACAGGGTATGGCTACACCTTC	CASSLSGLGTGYGYTF
TRBJ2-3	.	.	TRBV7-2	TGTGCCAGCAGCTTAATAGATTTAAGCACAGATACGCAGTATTTT	CASSLIDLSTDTQYF
TRBJ2-3	.	.	TRBV7-9	TGTGCCAGCAGCTCCTGGACGAATCCTAGCACAGATACGCAGTATTTT	CASSSWTNPSTDTQYF
TRBJ2-3	.	.	TRBV15	TGTGCCACCAGCAGTTCTAGCAAATGGGATACGCAGTATTTT	CATSSSSKWDTQYF
TRBJ1-2	TRBD1	.	TRBV5-1	TGCGCCAGCTTCACCCCCGGGACAGGATGTGGCTACACCTTC	CASFTPGTGCGYTF
TRBJ1-2	TRBD1	.	TRBV28	TGTGCCAGCAGGTATCAGGGGGCGAGCGACTATGACTACACCTTC	CASRYQGASDYDYTF
TRBJ1-2	.	.	TRBV9	TGTGCCAGCACTCCCGGGCCCCAAGGTGAAGCTAACTATGGCTACACCTTC	CASTPGPQGEANYGYTF
TRBJ2-7	TRBD2	.	TRBV7-2	TGTGCCAGCAGCGTTCCGGGACTAGCCCACTACGAGCAGTACTTC	CASSVPGLAHYEQYF
TRBJ2-7	TRBD1	.	TRBV7-2	TGTGCCAGCAGCTTATCCGGGACAGGGGCCGGCGAGCAGTACTTC	CASSLSGTGAGEQYF
TRBJ2-3	.	.	TRBV12-3/TRBV12-4	TGTGCCAGCAGTTTCAGGATCGTAACAGATACGCAGTATTTT	CASSFRIVTDTQYF
TRBJ2-1	.	.	TRBV6-6	TGTGCCAGCAGACCCTTCGCGGTTGGTGGGAACAATGAGCAGTTCTTC	CASRPFAVGGNNEQFF
TRBJ1-2	TRBD1	.	TRBV25-1	TGTGCCAGCAGTGGACAGGGGGTGACTATGGAGCACACCTTC	CASSGQGVTMEHTF
TRBJ2-5	.	.	TRBV15	TGTGCCACCAGCAGAGAGGGGGCCAGGGGAGAGACCCAGTACTTC	CATSREGARGETQYF
TRBJ2-2	TRBD1	few	TRBV12-3/TRBV12-4	TGTGCCAGCACTGACAGGGGGAATGCCGGGGAGCTGTTTTTT	CASTDRGNAGELFF
TRBJ2-7	TRBD2	.	TRBV11-2	TGTGCCAGCAGTTTCTCCCTCGCAGGACAGCGGGGGCCCCCCTACGAGCAGTACTTC	CASSFSLAGQRGPPYEQYF
TRBJ2-7	.	.	TRBV6-6	TGTGCCAGCAGCCCCGGGCGACTGCAAACTGTCGAGCAGTACTTC	CASSPGRLQTVEQYF
TRBJ2-1	.	few	TRBV6-2/TRBV6-3	TGTGCCAGCAGTTACATGGCTAGATCCTACAATGAGCAGTTCTTC	CASSYMARSYNEQFF
TRBJ2-7	.	.	TRBV15	TGTGCCACCAGTAGAGACGGGGAAAGCTCCTACGAGCAGTACTTC	CATSRDGESSYEQYF
TRBJ2-7	TRBD1	.	TRBV5-6	TGTGCCAGCAGCTGGGACCGGGACAGGGGGCGCTATTCCTACGAGCAGTACTTC	CASSWDRDRGRYSYEQYF
TRBJ2-3	.	.	TRBV10-1	TGCGCCAGCAGGAACCGGGCCCATAGGTACCCACGTCCCCCTACAGATACGCAGTATTTT	CASRNRAHRYPRPPTDTQYF
TRBJ2-5	TRBD1	few	TRBV28	TGTGCCAGCAGCATACAGGGGGCTCATCATGGGCAGTACTTC	CASSIQGAHHGQYF
TRBJ1-4	.	.	TRBV7-2	TGTGCCAGCAGGCTTACGGGGACATCGAGCGAAAAACTGTTTTTT	CASRLTGTSSEKLFF
TRBJ1-1	TRBD1	few	TRBV29-1	TGCAGCGCCTCAGGGGGTAGGGGTGAAGCTTTCTTT	CSASGGRGEAFF
TRBJ2-1	TRBD2	.	TRBV10-2	TGCGCCAGCAGGCTGGGACTAGCGGGAAATAAGCAGTTCTTC	CASRLGLAGNKQFF
TRBJ1-2	.	few	TRBV20-1	TGCAGTGCTAGAGATCGGTTAGGCGACTACACCTTC	CSARDRLGDYTF
TRBJ1-4	.	.	TRBV6-6	TGTGCCAGCACCCTATCGAGACAGCCTAATGAAAAACTGTTTTTT	CASTLSRQPNEKLFF
TRBJ2-7	TRBD1	.	TRBV29-1	TGCAGCGTTGAACCCTTCGGACAGGTGGTGTCCTACGAGCAGTACTTC	CSVEPFGQVVSYEQYF
TRBJ1-2	.	.	TRBV5-1	TGCGCCAGCAGCCCCAACTTTAACTATGGCTACACCTTC	CASSPNFNYGYTF
TRBJ1-2	.	few	TRBV7-9	TGTGCCAGCAGCATACGAGGGGATGACTATGGCTACACCTTC	CASSIRGDDYGYTF
TRBJ2-7	TRBD2	.	TRBV29-1	TGTAGCGCCGTGGGGGGGACCGATTATTTCTCCTACGAGCAGTACTTC	CSAVGGTDYFSYEQYF
TRBJ2-3	.	.	TRBV28	TGTGCCAGCAGTGACGACAGTTCAGATACGCAGTATTTT	CASSDDSSDTQYF
TRBJ2-5	TRBD2	.	TRBV10-3	TGTGCCACCAGGCGCGGGGCTAGCGGAGAGACCCAGTACTTC	CATRRGASGETQYF
TRBJ1-1	.	.	TRBV5-1	TGCGCCAGCAGCTTGGTGGGCAGGGGTCGGATGAACACTGAAGCTTTCTTT	CASSLVGRGRMNTEAFF
TRBJ1-2	.	few	TRBV16	TGTGCCAGCAGCCCCCAGGTGAGCGGCTACACCTTC	CASSPQVSGYTF
TRBJ1-2	.	.	TRBV27	TGTGCCGGCAGTTCAGACTTGAACTATGGCTACACCTTC	CAGSSDLNYGYTF
TRBJ2-4	TRBD1	few	TRBV7-9	TGTGCCAGCAGCCCCCCGGACAGGGAAGTTATGGAGCAGTACTTC	CASSPPDREVMEQYF
TRBJ2-7	.	few	TRBV29-1	TGCAGCGTTGTGGGGGGGCCTCACTCCTACGAGCAGTACTTC	CSVVGGPHSYEQYF
TRBJ2-2	TRBD2	.	TRBV6-5	TGTGCCAGCAGGGGACTATCACCGGGCACCGGGGAGCTGTTTTTT	CASRGLSPGTGELFF
TRBJ2-2	.	.	TRBV10-3	TGTGCCTCACAGGGAGAGATCACCGGGGAGCTGTTTTTT	CASQGEITGELFF
TRBJ2-1	TRBD2	.	TRBV5-6	TGTGCCAGCAGCTTGGCTCTAGCGGGTATAAACTCCTACAATGAGCAGTTCTTC	CASSLALAGINSYNEQFF
TRBJ2-2	TRBD2	.	TRBV10-3	TGTGCCATCAGTGCCTCGCGGGGGTCGGGCACCGGGGAGCTGTTTTTT	CAISASRGSGTGELFF
TRBJ1-1	.	few	TRBV12-3/TRBV12-4	TGTGCCAGCAGAACCGGGACTGAAGCTTTCTTT	CASRTGTEAFF
TRBJ1-1	.	.	TRBV5-1	TGCGCCAGCAGCTTGGCCAAAGGGGTTAGGGGCACTGAAGCTTTCTTT	CASSLAKGVRGTEAFF
TRBJ1-1	.	.	TRBV7-9	TGTGCCAGCAGTCCCCAACTGGGAACAGGAACAAACACTGAAGCTTTCTTT	CASSPQLGTGTNTEAFF